This is a list of T cell receptor beta chains from one sample in a study of T cells in Graves' hyperthyroidism and ophthalmopathy. MiXCR, applied by TCRdb to the multiplex PCR reads, yields one record per CDR3 protein. The sample lists 500,000 to 650,000 distinct CDR3 sequences; 15% to 20% were seen once. Sample: blood. The receptor source for this set is a middle-aged man with Graves' ophthalmopathy. CDR3s include the opening cysteine and the closing phenylalanine or tryptophan. Each record gives: D gene, J gene, clone size, V gene, CDR3 protein, CDR3 DNA. A D gene is named only where the DNA matches it firmly. Expanded clones are given a class, and other clones once, few, many or no size at all.

>TRBD1|TRBJ1-3|few|TRBV20-1
CSASQGGAGNTIYF
TGCAGTGCTAGCCAGGGGGGGGCTGGAAACACCATATATTTT
>-|TRBJ2-7|many|TRBV7-8
CASSPALSFYEQYF
TGTGCCAGCAGCCCCGCTTTGAGTTTCTACGAGCAGTACTTC
>-|TRBJ2-3|-|TRBV14
CASSQLSEDTQYF
TGTGCCAGCAGCCAATTATCTGAGGATACGCAGTATTTT
>TRBD2|TRBJ2-2|-|TRBV28
CASTPPSGGDTGELFF
TGTGCCAGCACTCCCCCGAGCGGGGGAGACACCGGGGAGCTGTTTTTT
>-|TRBJ2-7|once|TRBV10-3
CAISESTISRYEQYF
TGTGCCATCAGTGAGTCGACTATTTCCCGCTACGAGCAGTACTTC
>TRBD2|TRBJ2-5|-|TRBV11-3
CASSLRLGGRALRETQYF
TGTGCCAGCAGCTTACGGCTGGGCGGGAGGGCCCTGAGGGAGACCCAGTACTTC
>-|TRBJ1-1|many|TRBV12-3/TRBV12-4
CASSSPGRVTEAFF
TGTGCCAGCAGCTCCCCGGGGCGGGTCACTGAAGCTTTCTTT
>-|TRBJ2-2|-|TRBV5-1
CASSLARGELFF
TGCGCCAGCAGCTTGGCCCGCGGGGAGCTGTTTTTT
>-|TRBJ2-5|few|TRBV2
CASSERDQETQYF
TGTGCCAGCAGCGAAAGGGACCAAGAGACCCAGTACTTC
>-|TRBJ2-1|-|TRBV6-2/TRBV6-3
CASSLLGTYYYNEQFF
TGTGCCAGCAGCCTACTCGGGACTTACTATTACAATGAGCAGTTCTTC
>-|TRBJ1-6|few|TRBV3-1
CASSQGSVSGSPLHF
TGTGCCAGCAGCCAAGGGTCGGTTTCGGGTTCACCCCTCCACTTT
>TRBD1|TRBJ1-1|many|TRBV6-1
CASSEVTPTPGQVLNTEAFF
TGTGCCAGCAGTGAAGTAACACCTACGCCTGGACAGGTCCTGAACACTGAAGCTTTCTTT
>-|TRBJ2-1|many|TRBV6-1
CASSQGYNEQFF
TGTGCCAGCAGTCAGGGATACAATGAGCAGTTCTTC
>-|TRBJ2-3|-|TRBV12-3/TRBV12-4
CASSHPWDTQYF
TGTGCCAGCAGTCATCCCTGGGATACGCAGTATTTT
>TRBD1|TRBJ1-1|few|TRBV5-1
CASSLAYRGLNTEAFF
TGCGCCAGCAGCTTGGCGTACAGGGGTCTGAACACTGAAGCTTTCTTT
>TRBD1|TRBJ1-5|few|TRBV27
CASSFSTGGMEPQHF
TGTGCCAGCAGTTTTTCCACAGGGGGGATGGAGCCCCAGCATTTT
>-|TRBJ2-4|-|TRBV11-1
CASSLDVGAATKNIQYF
TGTGCCAGCAGCTTAGACGTAGGGGCGGCGACCAAAAACATTCAGTACTTC
>TRBD1|TRBJ1-3|-|TRBV28
CASRPTGRENTIYF
TGTGCCAGCCGGCCGACAGGGAGGGAAAACACCATATATTTT
>TRBD1|TRBJ1-1|many|TRBV24-1
CATSAGGEAFF
TGTGCCACCAGTGCAGGGGGTGAAGCTTTCTTT
>-|TRBJ2-3|-|TRBV6-1
CASSTSGVWNTQYF
TGTGCCAGCAGTACCTCAGGGGTTTGGAATACGCAGTATTTT
>-|TRBJ1-5|few|TRBV7-6
CASSLAAQVQPQHF
TGTGCCAGCAGCTTAGCGGCACAGGTGCAGCCCCAGCATTTT
>-|TRBJ2-2|few|TRBV9
CASSPGGKELFF
TGTGCCAGCAGCCCCGGGGGCAAAGAGCTGTTTTTT
>-|TRBJ1-2|few|TRBV7-3
CASSLIAGVSGYTF
TGTGCCAGCAGCTTAATAGCGGGGGTCTCTGGCTACACCTTC
>-|TRBJ1-2|-|TRBV7-2
CASSLGQSDRGYTF
TGTGCCAGCAGCTTAGGCCAATCGGACAGAGGCTACACCTTC
>-|TRBJ1-4|many|TRBV6-1
CASRLEGVTGRNEKLFF
TGTGCCAGCAGGCTGGAAGGGGTGACCGGTCGGAATGAAAAACTGTTTTTT
>TRBD1|TRBJ1-4|many|TRBV7-2
CASSQDRGSEKLFF
TGTGCCAGCAGTCAGGACAGGGGGAGTGAAAAACTGTTTTTT
>-|TRBJ2-7|few|TRBV2
CASRQGAYEQYF
TGTGCCAGCAGACAGGGCGCCTACGAGCAGTACTTC
>-|TRBJ2-1|-|TRBV12-3/TRBV12-4
CASRLTDEQFF
TGTGCCAGCAGACTTACGGATGAGCAGTTCTTC
>-|TRBJ2-1|-|TRBV5-1
CASSLVDPRGPYNEQFF
TGCGCCAGCAGCTTGGTAGACCCTCGAGGCCCCTACAATGAGCAGTTCTTC
>TRBD1|TRBJ2-5|-|TRBV29-1
CSAGQGASETQYF
TGCAGCGCCGGACAGGGGGCGAGTGAGACCCAGTACTTC
>TRBD1|TRBJ1-2|-|TRBV27
CASSLTGGSSNYGYTF
TGTGCCAGCAGTTTAACAGGGGGATCTAGTAACTATGGCTACACCTTC
>-|TRBJ1-1|few|TRBV27
CASSGYDENTEAFF
TGTGCCAGCAGTGGGTACGACGAGAACACTGAAGCTTTCTTT
>TRBD2|TRBJ2-3|many|TRBV11-2
CASSLDVAGGPDTQYF
TGTGCCAGCAGCTTAGATGTAGCGGGGGGACCAGATACGCAGTATTTT
>-|TRBJ1-1|-|TRBV6-6
CASSYSRVAGGEAFF
TGTGCCAGCAGTTACTCGAGAGTGGCAGGAGGAGAAGCTTTCTTT
>-|TRBJ2-7|few|TRBV15
CATSRQGSAYEQYF
TGTGCCACCAGCAGACAGGGCAGTGCTTACGAGCAGTACTTC
>-|TRBJ2-7|few|TRBV29-1
CSVVASLHEQYF
TGCAGCGTTGTGGCTAGCCTCCACGAGCAGTACTTC
>TRBD1|TRBJ2-1|-|TRBV2
CASSPGQGRSYNEQFF
TGTGCCAGCAGTCCGGGACAGGGGCGTTCCTACAATGAGCAGTTCTTC
>TRBD2|TRBJ2-3|-|TRBV6-2/TRBV6-3
CASSPPRGRSDTQYF
TGTGCCAGCAGCCCACCCCGCGGGAGGTCGGATACGCAGTATTTT
>-|TRBJ2-3|many|TRBV28
CASSLVKRHDTQYF
TGTGCCAGCAGCCTGGTTAAGCGCCATGATACGCAGTATTTT
>TRBD1|TRBJ1-2|once|TRBV5-1
CASTLDGTGGGRGYTF
TGCGCCAGCACCCTCGACGGGACAGGGGGAGGTCGTGGCTACACCTTC
>-|TRBJ2-1|once|TRBV11-2
CASSLESSEQFF
TGTGCCAGCAGCCTTGAATCTTCTGAGCAGTTCTTC
>TRBD2|TRBJ2-3|few|TRBV20-1
CSARASGLGVSGTQYF
TGCAGTGCTAGGGCCTCGGGACTAGGGGTCTCGGGGACGCAGTATTTT
>-|TRBJ2-2|many|TRBV12-3/TRBV12-4
CASSLSWGGTGELFF
TGTGCCAGCAGTTTATCGTGGGGCGGCACCGGGGAGCTGTTTTTT
>-|TRBJ1-4|many|TRBV2
CASSETGMANEKLFF
TGTGCCAGCAGTGAGACTGGGATGGCGAATGAAAAACTGTTTTTT
>TRBD2|TRBJ2-5|many|TRBV6-2/TRBV6-3
CASREGTSGIQETQYF
TGTGCCAGCAGGGAAGGGACTAGCGGCATCCAAGAGACCCAGTACTTC
>-|TRBJ2-5|-|TRBV4-2
CASRHLSGSAETQYF
TGTGCCAGCAGGCACTTGTCGGGATCGGCAGAGACCCAGTACTTC
>-|TRBJ2-2|few|TRBV24-1
CATQTNTGELFF
TGTGCCACCCAAACGAACACCGGGGAGCTGTTTTTT
>TRBD1|TRBJ2-7|many|TRBV7-2
CASSKDRVIHEQYF
TGTGCCAGCAGCAAGGACAGGGTGATCCACGAGCAGTACTTC
>-|TRBJ1-1|-|TRBV4-3
CASSQRTLNTEAFF
TGCGCCAGCAGCCAACGGACACTGAACACTGAAGCTTTCTTT
>-|TRBJ1-1|many|TRBV29-1
CSGDRTTDTEAFF
TGCAGCGGCGACCGGACAACTGACACTGAAGCTTTCTTT
>TRBD2|TRBJ2-5|few|TRBV6-1
CASSKNRGGSGSQETQYF
TGTGCCAGCAGTAAGAATAGGGGCGGGAGCGGCTCCCAAGAGACCCAGTACTTC
>TRBD2|TRBJ2-1|few|TRBV3-1
CASSRNSASGGRNEQFF
TGTGCCAGCAGCCGGAACTCGGCTAGCGGGGGAAGGAATGAGCAGTTCTTC
>-|TRBJ2-2|-|TRBV29-1
CSVPEDGELFF
TGCAGCGTTCCAGAGGACGGGGAGCTGTTTTTT
>TRBD1|TRBJ1-4|few|TRBV19
CASTPEGAREKLFF
TGTGCCAGTACCCCGGAGGGGGCTCGTGAAAAACTGTTTTTT